This T cell receptor beta chain was recorded in a study of cytomegalovirus exposure and HLA in healthy donors. Across the study: Earlier results showed roughly 120 million unique TCR beta sequences derived from 150 million to 200 million T cells.

PCR was performed using 60 Vbeta and 13 Jbeta primers. Clones were read by immunoSEQ multiplex PCR, and TCRdb kept only the in-frame ones, dropping some. The data show more than 85,000 clones, about 70% seen once. Study-wide results and limits: The study listed around 150 cytomegalovirus-associated TCR beta chains. As a later analysis showed, a missense DCLRE1C variant was linked to trimming of TCR beta V- and J-genes. Sequencing had likely introduced a cluster of highly shared sequence variants as an artifact.

Per germline, CDR1 SGHTA and CDR2 FQGNSA. The length of the CDR3 is 13 residues. Trimming took off 5 bases at V and 4 bases at J, with 9 bases between the two ends. A single count supports this clone. The target antigen is unknown. The material sequenced was PBMCs. This chain connects TRBV7-2 to TRBJ1-5; D remains ambiguous. The sequence was collected from a female donor in good health and CMV-seronegative. The CDR3 DNA sequence: TGTGCCAGCAGCGACCAGGTGAATCAGCCCCAGCATTTT. Its translation: CASSDQVNQPQHF. The full variable domain, with the rest looked up from reference TRBV7-2 and TRBJ1-5, is GAGVSQSPSNKVTEKGKDVELRCDPISGHTALYWYRQSLGQGLEFLIYFQGNSAPDKSGLPSDRFSAERTGGSVSTLTIQRTQQEDSAVYLCASSDQVNQPQHFGDGTRLSIL.